These T cell receptor beta chains were read from a single sample in a study of cytomegalovirus exposure and HLA in healthy donors. TCRdb's table, derived via immunoSEQ multiplex PCR, lists solely in-frame clones and lacks some. Here the sample spans some 150,000 clones, approximately 80% being singletons. The sample consisted of PBMCs. The receptors come from a woman aged 40 to 49 in good health and CMV-seronegative. The CDR3 runs from the conserved cysteine through the conserved F or W. The order of the fields is J gene, V gene, clone size, D gene, CDR3 protein, CDR3 DNA. The D gene is left open where the match is weak. Only some rows state a clone size, as once, few, many or a class for expanded clones.

>TRBJ2-3|TRBV5-4|-|TRBD1
CASSRGQVTDTQYF
TGTGCCAGCAGCCGAGGACAGGTCACAGATACGCAGTATTTT
>TRBJ1-1|TRBV5-6|few|-
CASTSEGPVSWGTEAFF
TGTGCCAGCACTTCGGAGGGTCCCGTTAGTTGGGGCACTGAAGCTTTCTTT
>TRBJ2-7|TRBV5-1|-|TRBD1
CASSSYPSGTGHTSYEQYF
TGCGCCAGCAGCAGCTACCCCTCCGGGACAGGTCATACCTCCTACGAGCAGTACTTC
>TRBJ1-2|TRBV28|-|TRBD1
CASTLDRGLYGYTF
TGTGCCAGCACCTTGGACAGGGGGCTTTATGGCTACACCTTC
>TRBJ2-7|TRBV5-1|-|-
CASSLQIPYEQYF
TGCGCCAGCAGCTTGCAGATTCCCTACGAGCAGTACTTC
>TRBJ2-1|TRBV30|-|TRBD1
CATSTGYNEQFF
TGTGCCACCTCGACAGGGTACAATGAGCAGTTCTTC
>TRBJ2-5|TRBV7-7|-|-
CASSSGISVYQETQYF
TGTGCCAGCAGCTCCGGTATTTCCGTGTACCAAGAGACCCAGTACTTC
>TRBJ2-7|TRBV5-1|-|-
CASSLGAGSPYEQYF
TGCGCCAGCAGCTTGGGGGCAGGGTCCCCCTACGAGCAGTACTTC
>TRBJ1-2|TRBV27|-|-
CASSPRGVNYGYTF
TGTGCCAGCAGTCCCCGCGGAGTTAACTATGGCTACACCTTC
>TRBJ1-1|TRBV7-9|few|-
CASRPRGGTEAFF
TGTGCCAGCAGGCCCCGAGGTGGCACTGAAGCTTTCTTT
>TRBJ2-1|TRBV2|-|TRBD2
CAILTTSGPFNEQFF
TGTGCCATCTTAACCACTAGCGGGCCCTTCAATGAGCAGTTCTTC
>TRBJ2-6|TRBV7-9|-|-
CASSLSPRVSGANVLTF
TGTGCCAGCAGCTTAAGCCCCAGGGTCTCTGGGGCCAACGTCCTGACTTTC
>TRBJ1-1|TRBV7-9|once|TRBD1
CASSFPGQGLEAFF
TGTGCCAGCAGCTTCCCTGGACAGGGGTTAGAAGCTTTCTTT
>TRBJ2-5|TRBV4-2|-|TRBD2
CASSPSGTTQETQYF
TGTGCCAGCAGCCCTAGCGGGACTACCCAAGAGACCCAGTACTTC
>TRBJ1-1|TRBV2|-|-
CASSGLVGLPNTEAFF
TGTGCCAGCAGTGGCCTGGTGGGACTTCCGAACACTGAAGCTTTCTTT
>TRBJ2-3|TRBV30|-|-
CACAAGSPSGDTQYF
TGTGCCTGCGCCGCGGGATCCCCTTCCGGGGATACGCAGTATTTT
>TRBJ2-3|TRBV29-1|-|-
CSVKTGTSDTQYF
TGCAGCGTGAAGACTGGCACTTCGGATACGCAGTATTTT
>TRBJ1-3|TRBV19|-|TRBD1
CASSNPGQAAGNTIYF
TGTGCCAGTAGTAACCCGGGACAGGCTGCTGGAAACACCATATATTTT
>TRBJ2-1|TRBV10-3|-|-
CAISEGQYEEFF
TGTGCCATCAGTGAGGGACAGTACGAGGAGTTCTTC
>TRBJ2-5|TRBV2|once|-
CASTRTVQETQYF
TGTGCCAGCACGAGGACAGTTCAGGAGACCCAGTACTTC
>TRBJ2-7|TRBV5-4|-|-
CASSLGDSSYEQYF
TGTGCCAGCAGCTTAGGGGACTCTTCCTACGAGCAGTACTTC
>TRBJ1-5|TRBV15|-|-
CATSGSVGDQPQHF
TGTGCCACCAGCGGATCGGTCGGGGATCAGCCCCAGCATTTT
>TRBJ2-7|TRBV18|-|-
CASSPAGVAHEQYF
TGTGCCAGCTCCCCCGCCGGGGTGGCCCACGAGCAGTACTTC
>TRBJ2-6|TRBV18|-|-
CASSPLGRTGANVLTF
TGTGCCAGCTCACCCCTGGGGCGGACTGGGGCCAACGTCCTGACTTTC
>TRBJ2-1|TRBV10-2|-|TRBD2
CASSRTSGGAGSYNEQFF
TGCGCCAGCAGCAGAACTAGCGGGGGGGCGGGGTCCTACAATGAGCAGTTCTTC
>TRBJ2-7|TRBV4-1|few|-
CASSQDPLAVEQYF
TGCGCCAGCAGCCAAGACCCTTTAGCTGTCGAGCAGTACTTC
>TRBJ1-2|TRBV19|-|TRBD1
CASSVRDRASRDGYTF
TGTGCCAGTAGTGTCCGGGACAGGGCTTCGAGGGATGGCTACACCTTC
>TRBJ1-1|TRBV19|few|TRBD1
CASSRGQGNTEAFF
TGTGCCAGTAGCAGGGGACAGGGGAACACTGAAGCTTTCTTT
>TRBJ1-3|TRBV15|-|TRBD1
CATSRGQGAGNTIYF
TGTGCCACCAGCAGAGGACAGGGGGCGGGAAACACCATATATTTT
>TRBJ1-5|TRBV2|-|TRBD1
CASTSGQHYNQPQHF
TGTGCCAGCACCTCGGGACAGCACTATAATCAGCCCCAGCATTTT
>TRBJ1-2|TRBV2|-|TRBD1
CASEGGQLNYGYTF
TGTGCCAGCGAGGGGGGACAGCTAAACTATGGCTACACCTTC
>TRBJ1-2|TRBV11-2|-|-
CASSLYGIESF
TGTGCCAGCAGCTTATACGGGATAGAATCATTC
>TRBJ1-4|TRBV7-9|-|-
CSSSFALGVANEKLFF
TGTTCCAGCAGCTTCGCTCTCGGAGTAGCTAATGAAAAACTGTTTTTT
>TRBJ2-7|TRBV11-2|-|-
CASSLDTGYEQYF
TGTGCCAGCAGCTTAGACACAGGTTACGAGCAGTACTTC
>TRBJ2-3|TRBV2|-|-
CASLGGYADTQYF
TGTGCCAGCTTAGGGGGATACGCAGATACGCAGTATTTT
>TRBJ2-7|TRBV19|-|TRBD1
CASSIWGQSSYEQYF
TGTGCCAGTAGTATTTGGGGACAGAGCTCCTACGAGCAGTACTTC
>TRBJ2-7|TRBV15|-|-
CATSRDTFYEQYF
TGTGCCACCAGCCGGGACACTTTCTACGAGCAGTACTTC
>TRBJ1-1|TRBV28|-|-
CASSLGGGTEAFF
TGTGCCAGCAGTTTGGGGGGGGGCACTGAAGCTTTCTTT
>TRBJ1-5|TRBV27|-|-
CASGRGQFSNQPQHF
TGTGCCAGCGGGAGAGGACAGTTTAGCAATCAGCCCCAGCATTTT
>TRBJ1-1|TRBV28|-|-
CASSPVGSEAFF
TGTGCCAGCAGTCCGGTGGGCAGTGAAGCTTTCTTT
>TRBJ2-3|TRBV9|-|-
CASSVGSASTDTQYF
TGTGCCAGCAGCGTAGGAAGCGCTAGCACAGATACGCAGTATTTT
>TRBJ1-1|TRBV10-3|-|-
CASDNIGTEAFF
TGTGCCTCGGACAACATCGGCACTGAAGCTTTCTTT
>TRBJ2-7|TRBV7-6|-|-
CASSFEGLGQYF
TGTGCCAGCAGCTTCGAGGGCCTCGGGCAGTACTTC
>TRBJ2-1|TRBV7-8|-|-
CASSLIPSSYNEQFF
TGTGCCAGCAGCTTAATACCCAGCTCCTACAATGAGCAGTTCTTC
>TRBJ2-2|TRBV27|-|TRBD1
CASSIPDRGKSIVTGELFF
TGTGCCAGCAGTATCCCGGACAGGGGAAAAAGCATCGTCACCGGGGAGCTGTTTTTT
>TRBJ1-5|TRBV6-1|-|-
CASRRQGIGNQPQHF
TGTGCCAGCAGACGCCAGGGCATTGGCAATCAGCCCCAGCATTTT
>TRBJ1-5|TRBV27|-|TRBD1
CASSPRGQAQPQHF
TGTGCCAGCAGTCCCAGGGGGCAGGCTCAGCCCCAGCATTTT
>TRBJ1-2|TRBV19|-|-
CASSMGHSNYGYTF
TGTGCCAGTAGTATGGGACACTCAAACTATGGCTACACCTTC
>TRBJ2-5|TRBV2|-|-
CAHSRATEETQYF
TGTGCCCATTCTAGGGCGACAGAAGAGACCCAGTACTTC
>TRBJ1-1|TRBV29-1|-|-
CSVFGDILQMNTEAFF
TGCAGCGTTTTCGGGGACATCTTACAAATGAACACTGAAGCTTTCTTT
>TRBJ2-7|TRBV5-1|-|-
CASSSMGRMSEQYF
TGCGCCAGCAGCTCCATGGGGCGAATGAGCGAGCAGTACTTC
>TRBJ1-2|TRBV5-1|few|TRBD1
CASSSAGTGGEGSTF
TGCGCCAGCAGCTCAGCCGGGACAGGGGGCGAGGGAAGCACCTTC
>TRBJ1-4|TRBV28|-|-
CASSLRSATNEKLFF
TGTGCCAGCAGTTTGAGGTCAGCAACTAATGAAAAACTGTTTTTT
>TRBJ1-4|TRBV18|-|TRBD1
CASSPRDREGEKLFF
TGTGCCAGCTCACCTCGGGACAGGGAAGGGGAAAAACTGTTTTTT
>TRBJ1-2|TRBV6-6|-|TRBD1
CASSYSGQHYGYTF
TGTGCCAGCAGTTACTCGGGACAGCACTATGGCTACACCTTC
>TRBJ2-3|TRBV23-1|-|TRBD1
CASSQSTGVITDTQYF
TGCGCCAGCAGTCAATCGACAGGGGTGATCACAGATACGCAGTATTTT
>TRBJ2-7|TRBV10-3|-|-
CAISGQVPGPYEQYF
TGTGCCATCAGTGGACAGGTTCCTGGGCCCTACGAGCAGTACTTC
>TRBJ2-7|TRBV2|few|TRBD1
CASSDTGASYEQYF
TGTGCCAGCAGCGACACAGGGGCCTCCTACGAGCAGTACTTC
>TRBJ2-7|TRBV6-5|few|TRBD1
CASSWGTGITYEQYF
TGTGCCAGCAGTTGGGGGACAGGGATTACCTACGAGCAGTACTTC
>TRBJ1-2|TRBV28|-|-
CASSSARLTRGGYTF
TGTGCCAGCAGCTCTGCCCGGTTGACTCGGGGTGGCTACACCTTC